The present entry profiles one T cell receptor (beta chain) with its context. This entry comes from a study of shared clonotypes between healthy human individuals. CDR3 size: 15 residues. The V end was cut by 5 bases, the J end by 3 bases, with 15 bases between. CDR1 SGHAT and CDR2 FQNNGV come from the germline V gene. The table came from immunoSEQ multiplex PCR; TCRdb's copy has only in-frame clones and leaves some out. The sample has a few million clones; roughly 92% are singletons. Sequenced input: naive CD4+ T cells sorted from blood. This sample's subset: CD45RA+ positively selected. J is TRBJ2-3 and V is TRBV11-2, with D tentatively TRBD1 (6 bases). The source of this sequence is a man younger than 35 in good health. Written as DNA, the CDR3 is TGTGCCAGCAGCCCCGGACAGATGGGTACAGATACGCAGTATTTT. It translates to CASSPGQMGTDTQYF. The full variable domain, rest sourced from reference TRBV11-2 and TRBJ2-3, is EAGVAQSPRYKIIEKRQSVAFWCNPISGHATLYWYQQILGQGPKLLIQFQNNGVVDDSQLPKDRFSAERLKGVDSTLKIQPAKLEDSAVYLCASSPGQMGTDTQYFGPGTRLTVL.